Below, 29 T cell receptor beta chains from the same sample are listed, as sequenced in a study of T cell changes during pregnancy in multiple sclerosis. Profiling relied on immunoSEQ multiplex PCR, and the TCRdb table lists in-frame clones only, not all of them. Of about 34,000 clones listed, about 90% are singletons. The sample in question was CD8+ T cells from peripheral blood mononuclear cells, obtained in the third trimester of pregnancy. Receptor source: a female donor with multiple sclerosis, enrolled in a pregnancy study.

This clone was counted a single time. The rearrangement uses TRBV11-3 and TRBJ1-1; TRBD1 aligns across 7 bases. The V segment lost 5 bases and the J segment 3 bases; nucleotides outside the gene matches: 9. Germline V gene sequence: CDR1 SGHNT, CDR2 YENEEA. This CDR3 region has 15 residues. CDR3: CASSPRTGGDTEAFF. The CDR3 DNA follows: TGTGCCAGCAGCCCGCGGACAGGAGGGGACACTGAAGCTTTCTTT.

V gene TRBV6-5 combines with J gene TRBJ2-1, with 10 positions matching TRBD1. The V and J ends lost 5 bases and 5 bases, in that order; junction bases with no gene match: 6. Germline V gives CDR1 MNHEY, CDR2 SVGAGI. This CDR3 is 15 amino acids long. As DNA, the CDR3 is TGTGCCAGCAGTCCGGACAGGGGGACGAACAATGAGCAGTTCTTC. It encodes CASSPDRGTNNEQFF.

V gene TRBV19 combines with J gene TRBJ2-3; TRBD2 matches at 12 bases. From germline, CDR1 is LNHDA and CDR2 SQIVND (reference sequence). Germline trimming cut 6 bases from V and 2 bases from J; bases unmatched to any gene: 12. This CDR3 is 18 amino acids long. The CDR3 DNA sequence: TGTGCCAGTAGGATACTAGCGGGGGGATCTGATGCCACAGATACGCAGTATTTT. Translated, it gives CASRILAGGSDATDTQYF.

J is TRBJ1-1 and V is TRBV9, with 7 bases identical to TRBD1. V dropped 3 bases and J dropped 11; count of bases not matched to a gene: 13. The CDR3 covers 14 residues. CDR1 SGDLS and CDR2 YYNGEE come from the germline V gene. In nucleotides, the CDR3 is TGTGCCAGCAGCGCCCGGACAGGAGAAATCAAGGCTTTCTTT. It encodes CASSARTGEIKAFF.

The rearrangement joins TRBV27 to TRBJ2-7, with no clear D. CDR1 MNHEY and CDR2 SMNVEV come from the germline V gene (reference sequence). The CDR3 covers 12 residues. The V end lost 5 bases, the J end lost 7 bases, and 12 bases lay between the germline ends. CDR3 nucleotide sequence: TGTGCCAGCAGTCCATCGAGCCGGGAGCAGTACTTC. As protein: CASSPSSREQYF.

The gene calls are TRBV7-2 and TRBJ1-1; the D is unclear. The CDR3 covers 15 residues. The germline V and J ends were trimmed by 4 bases and 3 bases, with 15 bases remaining between them. From germline, CDR1 is SGHTA and CDR2 FQGNSA. CDR3 residues: CASSSEEGRDTEAFF. CDR3 coding DNA: TGTGCCAGCAGCTCCGAGGAGGGCAGAGACACTGAAGCTTTCTTT.

The chain carries TRBV6-5 and TRBJ1-1; D gene ambiguous. The germline V gene encodes CDR1 MNHEY and CDR2 SVGAGI. V was cut by 2 bases and J by 4 bases, with 8 bases left in between. This CDR3 has 13 amino acids. The CDR3 region has the DNA TGTGCCAGCAGTTACCCTTCGGGCACTGAAGCTTTCTTT. Protein: CASSYPSGTEAFF.

This clone appeared once. The V gene is TRBV19, the J gene TRBJ1-2; 9 bases fit TRBD1. V dropped 7 bases and J dropped 4; count of bases not matched to a gene: 7. Germline CDR1 reads LNHDA; CDR2 reads SQIVND (reference sequence). The CDR3 is made up of 14 amino acids. The CDR3 sequence is CASTPGQGGYGYTF. The CDR3 bases are TGTGCCAGTACTCCGGGACAGGGTGGCTATGGCTACACCTTC.

This sequence joins TRBV7-2 and TRBJ1-2; D uncertain. V was shortened by 7 bases and J by 0 bases, with 15 bases between the two germline ends. Germline V CDR1 and CDR2: SGHTA, FQGNSA. This CDR3 contains 15 residues. Written as DNA, the CDR3 is TGTGCCAGCATCCTATCGGAGGCTCCTAACTATGGCTACACCTTC. The encoded protein is CASILSEAPNYGYTF.

The rearrangement uses TRBV5-4 and TRBJ2-7; TRBD2 is a possible D gene (5 bases). Germline assignment: CDR1 SGHNT and CDR2 YYREEE (reference sequence). This CDR3 is built from 13 residues. V shed 9 bases and J shed 1 base, with 14 bases lying between them. The CDR3 nucleotides are TGTGCCACCCAGGCGGGCAGGTCCTACGAGCAGTACTTC. Translated, it gives CATQAGRSYEQYF.

The chain recombines TRBV6-4 with TRBJ2-3, with 8 nucleotides matching TRBD1. After removal of 2 bases from V and 6 bases from J, the junction contained 7 bases not matched to a gene. The CDR3 is 15 amino acids. In germline, CDR1 is MRHNA, CDR2 SNTAGT. The CDR3 sequence is CASSDTVQGADTQYF. In DNA form, the CDR3 reads TGTGCCAGCAGTGACACCGTTCAGGGGGCTGATACGCAGTATTTT.

This chain connects TRBV7-9 to TRBJ1-2; D possibly corresponds to TRBD1 (5 bases). This CDR3 has 13 residues. V lost 7 bases and J lost 7, with 16 bases in between. Germline V gives CDR1 SEHNR, CDR2 FQNEAQ (reference sequence). As DNA, the CDR3 is TGTGCCAGCACCCCCCAGGGAGGGGTTGGCTACACCTTC. Protein sequence: CASTPQGGVGYTF.

The chain recombines TRBV4-1 with TRBJ1-6; 7 nucleotides match TRBD1. Germline values: CDR1 MGHRA, CDR2 YSYEKL. The CDR3 totals 17 residues. Trimming cost V 1 base and J 7 bases; bases outside gene matches: 10. The CDR3 protein is CASSQGPGQQPNSPLHF. CDR3 DNA sequence: TGCGCCAGCAGCCAAGGCCCGGGACAGCAGCCGAATTCACCCCTCCACTTT.

The V and J genes are TRBV27 and TRBJ1-1, with D possibly being TRBD1 (6 bases). The CDR3 has 14 residues. V was cut by 3 bases and J by 4 bases, with 12 bases left in between. CDR1 is MNHEY and CDR2 is SMNVEV in the germline V gene (reference sequence). This CDR3 is CASSFNTGFTEAFF. CDR3 sequence (DNA): TGTGCCAGCAGTTTCAACACAGGGTTCACTGAAGCTTTCTTT.

The rearrangement uses TRBV19 and TRBJ1-3; TRBD1 matches at 8 bases. V lost 10 bases to trimming and J lost 2 bases; unmatched junction nucleotides: 4. The CDR3 loop spans 13 amino acids. Germline loops: CDR1 LNHDA, CDR2 SQIVND (reference sequence). CDR3 bases: TGTGCCACTTGGACAGGGACTGGAAACACCATATATTTT. This translates into CATWTGTGNTIYF.

This sequence joins TRBV2 and TRBJ2-3; TRBD2 agrees at 10 bases. V shed 7 bases and J 1 base; nucleotides not matched to a gene: 14. The CDR3 length is 18 residues. CDR1 and CDR2 from the germline V gene are SNHLY and FYNNEI. CDR3 nucleotides: TGTGCCAGCACCGCGGCAGCGGGGGGGGGAGCTGGCACAGATACGCAGTATTTT. Protein product: CASTAAAGGGAGTDTQYF.

The chain joins TRBV4-3 to TRBJ2-1; TRBD1 matches 8 bases. The CDR3 is 16 amino acids. V lost 0 bases and J lost 4; bases outside the gene matches: 5. Per the germline V gene, CDR1 is LGHNA and CDR2 is YSLEER. CDR3 nucleotides: TGCGCCAGCAGCCAAGAATCCCAGGGGGCTTACAATGAGCAGTTCTTC. Translated: CASSQESQGAYNEQFF.

The rearrangement joins TRBV20-1 to TRBJ2-3; D gene unclear. The ends were cut back, 4 bases at V and 8 bases at J, with 10 bases in the middle. Germline V gene data show CDR1 as DFQATT and CDR2 as SNEGSKA (reference sequence). This CDR3 has 11 amino acids. The CDR3 region has the DNA TGCAGTGCTATATACCTAGGTACGCAGTATTTT. It translates to CSAIYLGTQYF.

This clone is medium-sized within its sample. The genes are TRBV25-1 and TRBJ2-1; TRBD1 aligns across 8 bases. V shed 8 bases, J shed 7 bases, and the junction held 10 bases outside the gene matches. This CDR3 has 14 amino acids. From germline, CDR1 is MGHDK and CDR2 SYGVNS. The CDR3 loop reads CASRGRGPGNEQFF. The CDR3 coding sequence is TGTGCCAGCCGGGGCAGGGGGCCGGGGAATGAGCAGTTCTTC.

The chain couples TRBV11-2 to TRBJ2-6; possible D gene TRBD1, 9 bases. CDR1 is SGHAT and CDR2 is FQNNGV in the germline V gene. V gave up 4 bases and J gave up 4 bases, with 23 bases separating them. This CDR3 spans 19 amino acids. The CDR3 coding sequence is TGTGCCAGCAGCTATAGCGGGACAGGGCAATTCTGGGGGGCCAACGTCCTGACTTTC. Translating it yields CASSYSGTGQFWGANVLTF.

This clone was counted once. This chain links TRBV7-2 with TRBJ2-1, with TRBD2 matching over 8 bases. The V gene's germline CDR1 is SGHTA and CDR2 FQGNSA. The V segment lost 2 bases and the J segment 7 bases; nucleotides outside the gene matches: 7. The CDR3 consists of 15 residues. This chain's CDR3 is CASSLTSGIFNEQFF. CDR3 coding DNA: TGTGCCAGCAGCTTAACTAGCGGAATTTTTAATGAGCAGTTCTTC.

The rearrangement joins TRBV9 to TRBJ1-1; TRBD1 aligns across 8 bases. Germline CDR1 is SGDLS and CDR2 is YYNGEE. The CDR3 is 15 amino acids. V dropped 3 bases and J dropped 1; count of bases not matched to a gene: 5. DNA of the CDR3: TGTGCCAGCAGCGACGCAGGGGGCAGGAACACTGAAGCTTTCTTT. Its translation is CASSDAGGRNTEAFF.

J is TRBJ1-5 and V is TRBV7-2; D unclear. V lost 5 bases and J 1 base, leaving 9 bases between the germline ends. The CDR3 is 14 residues long. The V gene's germline CDR1 is SGHTA and CDR2 FQGNSA. The CDR3 protein is CASSDNVSNQPQHF. CDR3 in DNA: TGTGCCAGCAGCGACAATGTCAGCAATCAGCCCCAGCATTTT.

In this sample, this clone turned up once. The V and J genes are TRBV5-1 and TRBJ1-6; weak D call: TRBD1 (6 bases). V was trimmed by 4 bases and J by 1 base, leaving 12 bases between them. Germline V gene sequence: CDR1 SGHRS, CDR2 YFSETQ. This CDR3 is built from 16 residues. The CDR3, as DNA: TGCGCCAGCAGCCAAGACAGGTGGTCCTATAATTCACCCCTCCACTTT. Its translation is CASSQDRWSYNSPLHF.

V and J are TRBV27 and TRBJ2-7, with 7 bases lining up with TRBD1. The germline V gene encodes CDR1 MNHEY and CDR2 SMNVEV (reference sequence). Unmatched junction bases numbered 2, after V lost 6 bases and J lost 0 bases. This CDR3 contains 13 residues. CDR3 residues: CASRRDSSYEQYF. CDR3 nucleotides: TGTGCCAGCAGACGGGACAGCTCCTACGAGCAGTACTTC.

This chain uses TRBV4-3 with TRBJ2-7; D possibly corresponds to TRBD2 (7 bases). The CDR3 sequence is 18 residues long. CDR1 and CDR2 (germline): LGHNA, YSLEER. The ends were cut back, 2 bases at V and 0 bases at J, with 20 bases in the middle. Here the CDR3 DNA reads TGCGCCAGCAGCCAATTAAGGCCCGGGGGGCTCGGCTCCTACGAGCAGTACTTC. Amino acid sequence: CASSQLRPGGLGSYEQYF.

The chain recombines TRBV25-1 with TRBJ2-1, with D possibly matching TRBD1 (5 bases). The CDR3 runs to 12 residues. Per germline, CDR1 MGHDK and CDR2 SYGVNS. V lost 5 bases, J lost 10 bases, and 12 bases lay in between. The chain's CDR3 is CASSRPTGEQFF. CDR3 in DNA: TGTGCCAGCAGTCGCCCTACAGGAGAGCAGTTCTTC. Filled out from reference TRBV25-1 and TRBJ2-1, the complete variable domain reads EADIYQTPRYLVIGTGKKITLECSQTMGHDKMYWYQQDPGMELHLIHYSYGVNSTEKGDLSSESTVSRIRTEHFPLTLESARPSHTSQYLCASSRPTGEQFFGPGTRLTVL.

The CDR3 is CASSQEGAASYEQYF. The CDR3 DNA is TGTGCCAGCAGCCAAGAGGGCGCCGCCAGCTACGAGCAGTACTTC. The rearrangement joins TRBV4-2 to TRBJ2-7; no clear D gene. CDR1 LGHNA and CDR2 YNFKEQ come from the germline V gene. Trimming stripped 0 bases from V and 3 bases from J, with 12 bases between. This CDR3 is 15 amino acids long.

The gene calls are TRBV4-1 and TRBJ2-7, with a tentative D call TRBD1 (8 bases). With 4 bases removed from V and 4 bases from J, the gap between germline ends came to 20 bases. This CDR3 region has 16 residues. The V gene's germline CDR1 is MGHRA and CDR2 YSYEKL. The CDR3 sequence: CASSLGGTGTLYEQYF. DNA of the CDR3: TGCGCCAGCAGCCTGGGGGGGACAGGCACTCTTTACGAGCAGTACTTC.